This T cell receptor beta chain is from a study of T cell responses to AZD1222 COVID-19 vaccine. General study results and limits: Possibly, clonal diversity was underestimated; donors were largely white British and included more females.

V was clipped by 4 bases and J by 6 bases, with 15 bases between them. The CDR3 has 14 amino acids. Germline CDR1 is LGHNA and CDR2 is YNFKEQ. Regarding this clone: Antigen unknown.

The table came from immunoSEQ multiplex PCR; TCRdb's copy has only in-frame clones and leaves some out. The table includes approximately 77,000 clones, around 90% detected once. The source was peripheral blood, collected 28 days after the second AZD1222 dose. The TCR originated in an adult who received the AZD1222 COVID-19 vaccine. The chain uses TRBV4-2 and TRBJ1-2; maybe TRBD1 (5 bases). Written as DNA, the CDR3 is TGTGCCAGCAGCCCTCTAAGGGACGGAGATGGCTACACCTTC. It encodes CASSPLRDGDGYTF.